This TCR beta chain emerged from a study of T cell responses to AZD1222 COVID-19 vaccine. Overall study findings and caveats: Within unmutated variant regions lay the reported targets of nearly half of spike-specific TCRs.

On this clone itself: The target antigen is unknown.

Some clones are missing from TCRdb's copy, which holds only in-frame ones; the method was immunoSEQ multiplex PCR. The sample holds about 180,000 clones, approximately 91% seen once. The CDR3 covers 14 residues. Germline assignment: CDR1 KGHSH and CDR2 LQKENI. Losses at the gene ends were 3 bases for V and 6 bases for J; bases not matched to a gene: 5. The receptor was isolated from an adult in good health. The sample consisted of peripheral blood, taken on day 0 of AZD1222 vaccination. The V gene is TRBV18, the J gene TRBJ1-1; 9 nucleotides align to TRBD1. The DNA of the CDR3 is TGTGCCAGCTCACCGGGACAGGGCCGGGCTGAAGCTTTCTTT. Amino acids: CASSPGQGRAEAFF.